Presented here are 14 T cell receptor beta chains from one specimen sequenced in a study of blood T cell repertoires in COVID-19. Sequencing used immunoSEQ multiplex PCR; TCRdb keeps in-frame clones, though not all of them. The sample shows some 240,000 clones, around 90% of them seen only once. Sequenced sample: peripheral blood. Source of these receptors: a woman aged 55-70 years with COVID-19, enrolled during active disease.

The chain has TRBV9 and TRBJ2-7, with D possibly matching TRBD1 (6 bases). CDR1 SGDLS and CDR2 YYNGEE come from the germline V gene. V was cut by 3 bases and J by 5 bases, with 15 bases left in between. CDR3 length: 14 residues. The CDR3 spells CASSDKGDHDEQYF. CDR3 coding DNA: TGTGCCAGCAGCGACAAGGGGGATCACGACGAGCAGTACTTC.

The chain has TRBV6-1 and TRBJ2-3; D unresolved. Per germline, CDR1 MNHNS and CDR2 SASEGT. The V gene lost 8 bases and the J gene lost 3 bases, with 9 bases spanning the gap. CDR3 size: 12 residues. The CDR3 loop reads CASGPPTDTQYF. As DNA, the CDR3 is TGTGCCAGCGGGCCCCCTACAGATACGCAGTATTTT.

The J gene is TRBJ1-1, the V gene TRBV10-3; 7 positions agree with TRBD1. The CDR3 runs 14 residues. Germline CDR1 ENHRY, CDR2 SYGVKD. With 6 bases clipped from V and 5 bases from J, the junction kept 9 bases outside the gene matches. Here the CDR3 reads CAIRQTGFGTEAFF. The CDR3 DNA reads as TGTGCCATCAGGCAGACAGGGTTTGGTACTGAAGCTTTCTTT.

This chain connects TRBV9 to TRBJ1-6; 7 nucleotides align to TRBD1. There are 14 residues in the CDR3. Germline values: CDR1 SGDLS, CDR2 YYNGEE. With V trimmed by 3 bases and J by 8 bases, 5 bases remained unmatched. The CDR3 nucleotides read TGTGCCAGCAGCGCCGGACAGGCTGATTCACCCCTCCACTTT. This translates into CASSAGQADSPLHF.

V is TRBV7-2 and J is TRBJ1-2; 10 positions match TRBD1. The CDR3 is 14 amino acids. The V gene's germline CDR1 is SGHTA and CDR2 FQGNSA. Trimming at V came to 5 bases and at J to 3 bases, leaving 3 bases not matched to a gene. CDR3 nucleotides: TGTGCCAGCAGCAAGACAGGGGGCGACTATGGCTACACCTTC. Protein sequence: CASSKTGGDYGYTF.

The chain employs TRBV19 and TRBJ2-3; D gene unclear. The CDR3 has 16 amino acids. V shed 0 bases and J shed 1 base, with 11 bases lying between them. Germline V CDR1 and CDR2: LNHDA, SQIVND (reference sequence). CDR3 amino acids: CASSIDRDTRTDTQYF. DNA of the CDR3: TGTGCCAGTAGTATAGATCGAGACACTCGCACAGATACGCAGTATTTT.

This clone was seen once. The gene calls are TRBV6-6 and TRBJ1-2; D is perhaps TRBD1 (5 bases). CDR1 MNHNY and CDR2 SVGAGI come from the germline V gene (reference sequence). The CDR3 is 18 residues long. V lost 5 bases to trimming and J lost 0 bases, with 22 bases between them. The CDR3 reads CASSPRGLGQTANYGYTF. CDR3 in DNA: TGTGCCAGCAGTCCCAGAGGCCTCGGACAAACGGCTAACTATGGCTACACCTTC.

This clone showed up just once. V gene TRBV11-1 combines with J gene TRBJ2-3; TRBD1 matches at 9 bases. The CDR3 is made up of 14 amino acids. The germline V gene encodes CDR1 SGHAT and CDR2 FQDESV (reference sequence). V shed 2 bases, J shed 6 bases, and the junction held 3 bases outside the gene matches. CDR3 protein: CASSLTGGGDTQYF. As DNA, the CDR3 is TGTGCCAGCAGCTTAACAGGGGGCGGGGATACGCAGTATTTT.

The CDR3 nucleotides read TGTGCCAGAAGCCCTACTAGCGGGGGGGACAATGAGCAGTTCTTC. Translating gives CARSPTSGGDNEQFF. The V call is TRBV5-3, the J call TRBJ2-1; TRBD2 aligns across 13 bases. TRBV5-3 is an ORF, and what it does is uncertain. J gave up 5 bases and V 4 bases, and 3 bases lay outside the gene matches. The CDR3 is 15 amino acids.

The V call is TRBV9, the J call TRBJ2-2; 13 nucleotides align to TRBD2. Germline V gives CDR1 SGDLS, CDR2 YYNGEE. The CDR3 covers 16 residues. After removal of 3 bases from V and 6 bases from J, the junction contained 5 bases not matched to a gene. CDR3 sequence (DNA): TGTGCCAGCAGCGCCACTAGCGGGGGGGCCCCCGGGGAGCTGTTTTTT. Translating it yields CASSATSGGAPGELFF.

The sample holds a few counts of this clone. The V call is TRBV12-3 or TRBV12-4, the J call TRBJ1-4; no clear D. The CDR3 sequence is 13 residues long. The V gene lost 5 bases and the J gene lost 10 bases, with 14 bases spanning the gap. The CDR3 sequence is CASSSATRGKLFF. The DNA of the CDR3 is TGTGCCAGCAGTAGCGCCACTAGAGGAAAACTGTTTTTT.

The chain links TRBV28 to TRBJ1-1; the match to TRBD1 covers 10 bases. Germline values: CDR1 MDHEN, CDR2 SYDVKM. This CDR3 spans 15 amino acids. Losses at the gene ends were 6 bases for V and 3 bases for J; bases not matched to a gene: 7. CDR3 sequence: CASSSRTGGDTEAFF. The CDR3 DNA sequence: TGTGCCAGCAGCTCTAGGACAGGGGGGGACACTGAAGCTTTCTTT.

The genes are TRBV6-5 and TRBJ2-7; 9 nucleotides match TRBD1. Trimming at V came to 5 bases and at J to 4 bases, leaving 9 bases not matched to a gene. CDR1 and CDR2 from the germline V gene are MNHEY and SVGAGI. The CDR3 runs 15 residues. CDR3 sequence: CASSHPRGQGYEQYF. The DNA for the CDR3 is TGTGCCAGCAGTCACCCCCGGGGACAGGGATACGAGCAGTACTTC.

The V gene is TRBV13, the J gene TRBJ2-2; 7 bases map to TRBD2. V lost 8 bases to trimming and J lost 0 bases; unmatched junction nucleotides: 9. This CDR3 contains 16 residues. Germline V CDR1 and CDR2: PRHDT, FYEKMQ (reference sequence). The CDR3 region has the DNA TGTGCCAGCTCCAGAGGTGGGGGGGCGAACACCGGGGAGCTGTTTTTT. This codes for CASSRGGGANTGELFF. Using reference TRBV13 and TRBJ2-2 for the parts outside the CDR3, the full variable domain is AAGVIQSPRHLIKEKRETATLKCYPIPRHDTVYWYQQGPGQDPQFLISFYEKMQSDKGSIPDRFSAQQFSDYHSELNMSSLELGDSALYFCASSRGGGANTGELFFGEGSRLTVL.